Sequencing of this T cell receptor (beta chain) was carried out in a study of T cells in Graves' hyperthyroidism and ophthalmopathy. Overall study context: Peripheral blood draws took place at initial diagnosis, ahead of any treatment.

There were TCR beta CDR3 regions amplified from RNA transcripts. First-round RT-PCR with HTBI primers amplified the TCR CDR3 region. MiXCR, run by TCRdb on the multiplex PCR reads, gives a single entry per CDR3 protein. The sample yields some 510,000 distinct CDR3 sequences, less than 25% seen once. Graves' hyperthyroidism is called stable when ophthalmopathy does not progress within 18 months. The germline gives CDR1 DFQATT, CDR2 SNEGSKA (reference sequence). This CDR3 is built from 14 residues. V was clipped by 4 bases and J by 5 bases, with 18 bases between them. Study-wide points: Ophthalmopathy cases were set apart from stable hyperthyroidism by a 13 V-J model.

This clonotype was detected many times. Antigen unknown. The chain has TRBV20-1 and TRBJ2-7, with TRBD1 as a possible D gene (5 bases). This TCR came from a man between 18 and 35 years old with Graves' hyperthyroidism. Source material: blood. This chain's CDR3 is CSAIDSQRGHEQYF. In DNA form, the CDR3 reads TGCAGTGCTATCGACAGCCAGAGAGGCCACGAGCAGTACTTC.